This T cell receptor (beta chain) is from a study of early T cells in non-severe SARS-CoV-2 infection. General study results and limits: Matching against VDJdb likely underestimated virus-specific expansions, favoring anti-spike CD8.

This clonotype has at least ten counts. The antigen remains undetermined. Each single cDNA molecule received a unique molecular identifier. TCRdb analysed the 5' RACE reads with MiXCR anew, one entry per CDR3 protein. The sample has tens of thousands of distinct CDR3 sequences, nearly 5% seen once. The CDR3 is made up of 12 amino acids. Trimming removed 4 bases from V and 4 bases from J, with 8 bases in between. Germline V lookup: CDR1 SGHNT, CDR2 YYREEE (reference sequence). The J gene is TRBJ1-2, the V gene TRBV5-4; D remains ambiguous. Sequencing input: whole blood. The source is an adult who was a healthcare worker with PCR-confirmed SARS-CoV-2 infection or an uninfected control (not recorded which). CDR3 bases: TGTGCCAGCAGCCGAGTCGGCTATGGCTACACCTTC. Amino acids: CASSRVGYGYTF.